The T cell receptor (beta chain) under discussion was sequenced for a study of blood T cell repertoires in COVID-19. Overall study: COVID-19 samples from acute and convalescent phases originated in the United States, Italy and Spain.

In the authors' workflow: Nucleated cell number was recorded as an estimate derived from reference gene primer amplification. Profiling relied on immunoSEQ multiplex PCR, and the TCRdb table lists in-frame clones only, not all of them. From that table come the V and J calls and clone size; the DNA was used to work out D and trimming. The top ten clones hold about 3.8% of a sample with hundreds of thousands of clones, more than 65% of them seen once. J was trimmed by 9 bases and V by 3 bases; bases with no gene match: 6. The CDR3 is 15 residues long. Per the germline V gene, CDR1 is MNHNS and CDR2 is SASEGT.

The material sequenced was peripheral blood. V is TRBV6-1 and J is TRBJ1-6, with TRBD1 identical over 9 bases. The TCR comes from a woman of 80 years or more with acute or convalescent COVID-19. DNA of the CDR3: TGTGCCAGCAGTGAGGCACAGGGGGCGATTTCACCCCTCCACTTT. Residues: CASSEAQGAISPLHF.